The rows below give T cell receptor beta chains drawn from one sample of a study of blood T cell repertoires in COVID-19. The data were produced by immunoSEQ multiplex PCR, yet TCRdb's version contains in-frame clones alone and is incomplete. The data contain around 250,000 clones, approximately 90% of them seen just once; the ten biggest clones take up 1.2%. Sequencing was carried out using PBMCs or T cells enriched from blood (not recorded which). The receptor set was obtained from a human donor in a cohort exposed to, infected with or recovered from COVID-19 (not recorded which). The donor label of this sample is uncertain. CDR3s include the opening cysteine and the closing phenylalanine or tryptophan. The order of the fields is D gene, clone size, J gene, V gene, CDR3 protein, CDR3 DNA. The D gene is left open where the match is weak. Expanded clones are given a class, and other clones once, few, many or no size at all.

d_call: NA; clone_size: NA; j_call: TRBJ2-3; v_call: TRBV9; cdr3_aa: CASSVSGTDTQYF; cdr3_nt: TGTGCCAGCAGCGTCTCAGGGACAGATACGCAGTATTTT
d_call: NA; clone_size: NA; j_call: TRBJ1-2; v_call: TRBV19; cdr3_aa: CASSIGQGGYTF; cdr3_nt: TGTGCCAGTAGTATCGGACAAGGGGGCTACACCTTC
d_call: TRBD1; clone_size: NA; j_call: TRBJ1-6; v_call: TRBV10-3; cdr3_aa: CASRQGERSPLHF; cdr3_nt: TGTGCCTCCAGACAGGGAGAACGTTCACCCCTCCACTTT
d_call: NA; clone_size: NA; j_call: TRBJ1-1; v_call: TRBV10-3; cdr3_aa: CAITPDRDTEAFF; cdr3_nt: TGTGCCATCACCCCAGACAGAGACACTGAAGCTTTCTTT
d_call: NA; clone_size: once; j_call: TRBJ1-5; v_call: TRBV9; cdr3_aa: CASSVGGREGQPQHF; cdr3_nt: TGTGCCAGCAGCGTAGGTGGCAGGGAAGGTCAGCCCCAGCATTTT
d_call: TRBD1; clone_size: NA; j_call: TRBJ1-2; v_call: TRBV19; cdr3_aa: CASRTGTGNYGYTF; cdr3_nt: TGTGCCAGTAGGACCGGGACAGGGAACTATGGCTACACCTTC
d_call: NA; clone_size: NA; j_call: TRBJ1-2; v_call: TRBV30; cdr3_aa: CAWGPSGYTF; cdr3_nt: TGTGCCTGGGGTCCCTCGGGCTACACCTTC
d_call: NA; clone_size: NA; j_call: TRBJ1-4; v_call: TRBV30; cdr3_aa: CACHPAGRKEKLFF; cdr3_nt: TGTGCCTGCCACCCCGCGGGGAGAAAGGAAAAACTGTTTTTT
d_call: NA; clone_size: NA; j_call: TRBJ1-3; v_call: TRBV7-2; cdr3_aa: CASSLVQVPGNTIYF; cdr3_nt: TGTGCCAGCAGCTTAGTCCAGGTACCTGGAAACACCATATATTTT
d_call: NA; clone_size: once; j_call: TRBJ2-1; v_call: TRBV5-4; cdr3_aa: CASSLTRAYNEQFF; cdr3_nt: TGTGCCAGCAGCTTGACCCGGGCCTACAATGAGCAGTTCTTC
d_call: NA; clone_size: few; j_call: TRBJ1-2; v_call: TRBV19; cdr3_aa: CASSIARGYGYTF; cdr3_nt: TGTGCCAGTAGTATAGCGCGGGGTTATGGCTACACCTTC
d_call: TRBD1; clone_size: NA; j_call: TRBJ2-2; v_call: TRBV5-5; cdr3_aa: CASSSTGGEATGELFF; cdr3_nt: TGTGCCAGCAGCTCTACAGGGGGCGAGGCGACCGGGGAGCTGTTTTTT
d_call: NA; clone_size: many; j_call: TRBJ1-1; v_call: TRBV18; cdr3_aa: CASSPKGGRQGRQNTEAFF; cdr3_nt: TGTGCCAGCTCACCAAAGGGAGGAAGGCAGGGAAGGCAGAACACTGAAGCTTTCTTT
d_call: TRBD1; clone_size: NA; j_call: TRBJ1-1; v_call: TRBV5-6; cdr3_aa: CASSLSLRGPDTEAFF; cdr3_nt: TGTGCCAGCAGCTTGAGTCTTAGGGGGCCGGACACTGAAGCTTTCTTT
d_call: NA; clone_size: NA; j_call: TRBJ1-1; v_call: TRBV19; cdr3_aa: CASSIGGENTEAFF; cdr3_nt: TGTGCCAGTAGTATAGGGGGGGAGAACACTGAAGCTTTCTTT
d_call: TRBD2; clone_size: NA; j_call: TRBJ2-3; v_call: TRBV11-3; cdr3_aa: CASSSGGAGTDTQYF; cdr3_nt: TGTGCCAGCAGCTCGGGGGGGGCGGGCACAGATACGCAGTATTTT
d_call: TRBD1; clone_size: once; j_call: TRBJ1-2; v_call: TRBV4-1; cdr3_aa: CASSQGPGGGYGYTF; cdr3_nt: TGCGCCAGCAGCCAAGGACCAGGGGGCGGCTATGGCTACACCTTC
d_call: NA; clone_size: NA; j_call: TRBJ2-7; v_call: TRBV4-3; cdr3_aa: CASSQDIGSTKYEQYF; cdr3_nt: TGCGCCAGCAGCCAAGATATAGGATCCACTAAATACGAGCAGTACTTC
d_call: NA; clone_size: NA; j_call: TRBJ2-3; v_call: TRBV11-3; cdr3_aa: CASSVPGGGTQYF; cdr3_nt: TGTGCCAGCAGCGTCCCAGGCGGAGGCACGCAGTATTTT
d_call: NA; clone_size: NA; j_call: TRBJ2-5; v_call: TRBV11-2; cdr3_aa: CASSAKISSQETQYF; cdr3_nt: TGTGCCAGCAGCGCTAAGATTTCCTCTCAAGAGACCCAGTACTTC
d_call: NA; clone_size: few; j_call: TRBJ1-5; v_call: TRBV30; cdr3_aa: CAWSVQGNQPQHF; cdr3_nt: TGTGCCTGGAGTGTACAGGGAAATCAGCCCCAGCATTTT
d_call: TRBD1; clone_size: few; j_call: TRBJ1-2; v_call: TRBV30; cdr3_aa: CAWRSPPGQKIYGYTF; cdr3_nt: TGTGCCTGGAGATCACCCCCGGGACAGAAGATCTATGGCTACACCTTC